The 21 T cell receptor beta chains given below trace back to one sample, sequenced in a study of T cell responses to AZD1222 COVID-19 vaccine. Libraries were prepared by immunoSEQ multiplex PCR; TCRdb keeps only in-frame clonotypes and omits some of them. Counted here are approximately 110,000 clones, approximately 84% occurring once; the ten biggest clones make up around a tenth. The material was peripheral blood, obtained on day 0 of AZD1222 vaccination. The receptors here all came from an adult in good health.

V usage is TRBV7-2 and J usage is TRBJ2-2, with 7 bases aligning to TRBD2. Germline CDR1 and CDR2: SGHTA and FQGNSA. CDR3 size: 15 residues. The V gene end was trimmed by 1 base and the J gene end by 9 bases; junction bases not matched to a gene: 8. The CDR3 spells CASSLEARGTRELFF. In nucleotides, the CDR3 is TGTGCCAGCAGCTTAGAGGCGCGGGGGACGCGGGAGCTGTTTTTT.

The chain combines TRBV6-5 with TRBJ2-1; D gene ambiguous. Germline CDR1 reads MNHEY; CDR2 reads SVGAGI. The V end was cut by 6 bases, the J end by 2 bases, with 14 bases between. There are 15 residues in the CDR3. The CDR3 loop reads CASSRTPGTYNEQFF. The CDR3 DNA follows: TGTGCCAGCAGCCGAACCCCAGGTACCTACAATGAGCAGTTCTTC.

This clone appeared once. The chain combines TRBV12-3 or TRBV12-4 with TRBJ2-5; D might be TRBD2 (7 bases). The CDR3 extends over 13 amino acids. The V gene lost 8 bases and the J gene lost 6 bases, with 16 bases spanning the gap. CDR3 sequence: CASVAGARKTQYF. CDR3 DNA: TGTGCCAGCGTGGCGGGGGCGAGGAAGACCCAGTACTTC.

This rearrangement joins TRBV12-5 to TRBJ2-4; possible D gene TRBD2, 5 bases. With 5 bases removed from V and 3 bases from J, the gap between germline ends came to 5 bases. Germline V gives CDR1 LGHNT, CDR2 FRNRAP. CDR3 size: 12 residues. CDR3 DNA sequence: TGTGCTAGTGGTCGGGACAAAAACATTCAGTACTTC. Translating it yields CASGRDKNIQYF.

V gene TRBV28 combines with J gene TRBJ1-3, with D possibly being TRBD1 (5 bases). Per germline, CDR1 MDHEN and CDR2 SYDVKM. This CDR3 spans 14 amino acids. Trimming removed 5 bases from V and 0 bases from J, with 8 bases in between. CDR3 sequence reads: CASSDSYSGNTIYF. The CDR3 coding sequence is TGTGCCAGCAGTGACAGTTACTCTGGAAACACCATATATTTT.

For the CDR3, the DNA is TGTGCCAGCAGCGATCGAATCTATGGCTACACCTTC. This sequence encodes CASSDRIYGYTF. This rearrangement joins TRBV9 to TRBJ1-2; no clear D gene. Germline CDR1 and CDR2: SGDLS and YYNGEE. This CDR3 is 12 amino acids long. Trimming took off 3 bases at V and 4 bases at J, with 7 bases between the two ends.

The chain joins TRBV19 to TRBJ1-2; 9 bases align to TRBD1. Per the germline V gene, CDR1 is LNHDA and CDR2 is SQIVND (reference sequence). The ends lost 4 bases at V and 6 bases at J; junction bases unmatched: 6. The CDR3 is made up of 14 amino acids. The CDR3 region is CASSRTGVVHGYTF. The CDR3 nucleotides read TGTGCCAGTAGTAGGACAGGGGTTGTTCATGGCTACACCTTC.

V is TRBV5-1 and J is TRBJ2-2; D unclear. The V gene lost 4 bases and the J gene lost 3 bases, with 16 bases spanning the gap. This CDR3 contains 16 residues. The germline V gene has CDR1 SGHRS and CDR2 YFSETQ. CDR3 sequence reads: CASSHTGPQDTGELFF. The CDR3, as DNA: TGCGCCAGCAGCCATACTGGGCCCCAAGACACCGGGGAGCTGTTTTTT.

The J gene is TRBJ2-3, the V gene TRBV18; 10 bases line up with TRBD1. Germline assignment: CDR1 KGHSH and CDR2 LQKENI. V lost 5 bases, J lost 0 bases, and 2 bases stayed unmatched. This CDR3 has 15 residues. The chain's CDR3 is CASSRTGGSTDTQYF. CDR3 nucleotides: TGTGCCAGCTCAAGGACAGGGGGAAGCACAGATACGCAGTATTTT.

The rearrangement joins TRBV28 to TRBJ1-5; 10 positions match TRBD1. V was clipped by 7 bases and J by 7 bases; unmatched bases: 4. This CDR3 is built from 13 residues. CDR1 is MDHEN and CDR2 is SYDVKM in the germline V gene. In DNA, the CDR3 is TGTGCCAGCACCGGACAGGGGGGACAGCCCCAGCATTTT. Translated, it gives CASTGQGGQPQHF.

This sequence joins TRBV21-1 and TRBJ1-1. TRBV21-1 is assigned pseudogene status. CDR3 size: 15 residues. The CDR3 loop reads CASSHIGGADTEAFF. DNA for the CDR3: TGTGCCAGCAGCCACATCGGAGGAGCGGACACTGAAGCTTTCTTT.

This chain uses TRBV12-3 or TRBV12-4 with TRBJ2-5; no definite D call. The CDR3 spans 13 residues. Trimming took 3 bases from V and 1 from J, leaving 6 bases between them. The CDR3 sequence: CASSFYSQETQYF. The CDR3 nucleotides are TGTGCCAGCAGTTTTTACAGCCAAGAGACCCAGTACTTC.

The CDR3 region is CASSEVGRRTEAFF. The CDR3 DNA follows: TGTGCCAGCAGTGAGGTAGGGCGCCGGACTGAAGCTTTCTTT. The J gene is TRBJ1-1, the V gene TRBV25-1; unclear D gene. The V end lost 3 bases, the J end lost 5 bases, and 13 bases lay between the germline ends. The CDR3 runs 14 residues. Germline lookup yields CDR1 MGHDK and CDR2 SYGVNS.

This chain connects TRBV2 to TRBJ2-5; 7 nucleotides line up with TRBD2. The junction had 7 bases not matched to a gene; V was cut back by 4 bases and J by 5 bases. From germline, CDR1 is SNHLY and CDR2 FYNNEI. CDR3 length: 14 amino acids. The CDR3 sequence is CASSASWREETQYF. CDR3 in DNA: TGTGCCAGCAGTGCAAGTTGGCGGGAGGAGACCCAGTACTTC.

This rearrangement joins TRBV21-1 to TRBJ1-6. TRBV21-1 is assigned pseudogene status. The CDR3 totals 14 residues. CDR3 nucleotides: TGTGCCAGCAGCAAAGCAAGAAGAAATTCACCCCTCCACTTT. Its protein product is CASSKARRNSPLHF.

The chain links TRBV7-2 to TRBJ2-7, with D perhaps TRBD2 (6 bases). CDR3 length: 14 amino acids. Germline V lookup: CDR1 SGHTA, CDR2 FQGNSA. Between the trimmed V and J ends, which lost 2 bases and 6 bases, there was a span of 14 bases. CDR3 nucleotide sequence: TGTGCCAGCAGCTTATCCCTAGCGTCTGGCGAGCAGTACTTC. As protein: CASSLSLASGEQYF.

This clone was counted between two and nine times. The chain links TRBV12-3 or TRBV12-4 to TRBJ2-7, with D unclear. The CDR3 is 11 amino acids. Between the trimmed V and J ends, which lost 3 bases and 5 bases, there was a span of 5 bases. The CDR3 here is CASSFYNEQYF. CDR3 nucleotide sequence: TGTGCCAGCAGTTTTTATAACGAGCAGTACTTC.

The chain links TRBV21-1 to TRBJ2-7; the tabulated D call, TRBD1, remains unverified against the DNA. TRBV21-1 is a pseudogene. CDR3 length equals 15 residues. CDR3 nucleotide sequence: TGTGCCAGCAGCTCGGGGGGACAGGGGCCCTACGAGCAGTACTTC. This codes for CASSSGGQGPYEQYF.

The gene calls are TRBV3-1 (or the pseudogene TRBV3-2) and TRBJ2-7; a possible D gene is TRBD2 (6 bases). This CDR3 comprises 15 residues. Germline loops: CDR1 LGHDT, CDR2 YNNKEL (reference sequence). Trimming pared 0 bases from V and 5 bases from J, leaving 14 bases between. CDR3 in amino acids: CASSQEGGGMDEQYF. The CDR3 region has the DNA TGTGCCAGCAGCCAAGAGGGTGGAGGGATGGACGAGCAGTACTTC.

This chain links TRBV4-1 with TRBJ1-3, with D possibly matching TRBD1 (5 bases). Germline values: CDR1 MGHRA, CDR2 YSYEKL. V dropped 2 bases and J dropped 4 bases, with 9 bases sitting between them. The CDR3 is 14 residues long. The CDR3 coding sequence is TGCGCCAGCAGCCAACCGGGACGAGGAAACACCATATATTTT. Its protein is CASSQPGRGNTIYF.

This chain connects TRBV5-1 to TRBJ2-7, with TRBD1 identical over 7 bases. The CDR3 loop spans 13 amino acids. CDR1 and CDR2 (germline): SGHRS, YFSETQ. V was pared by 2 bases and J by 4 bases, with 3 bases of the junction left unmatched. The CDR3 region has the DNA TGCGCCAGCAGCTTCACAGGGGTGTACGAGCAGTACTTC. Amino acid sequence: CASSFTGVYEQYF.